This TCR beta chain was sequenced during a study of blood T cell repertoires in COVID-19. The overall study: Researchers got acute and convalescent COVID-19 samples from the United States, Italy and Spain. T cells, B-cell-depleted T cells, or PBMCs provided the cDNA or gDNA that served as material.

Germline values: CDR1 KGHSH, CDR2 LQKENI. The ends lost 3 bases at V and 10 bases at J; junction bases unmatched: 8. The CDR3 has 15 residues. This clone has more than one count but fewer than ten. Repertoires were generated with immunoSEQ multiplex PCR, while TCRdb's copy carries only in-frame clones and drops some. The repertoire holds about 310,000 clones, with around 84% as singletons. Participants' own reports of clinical history determined their cohort assignment. Exposed enrollees had met someone with a PCR-confirmed or clinician-diagnosed COVID-19 case at some point within the 2 weeks before study entry.

The chain has TRBV18 and TRBJ1-6, with 8 nucleotides matching TRBD1. The clonotype was recovered from a woman in her twenties or thirties who had been exposed to COVID-19. Sequencing was done on a sample of PBMCs or T cells enriched from blood (not recorded which). CDR3 sequence (DNA): TGTGCCAGCTCACCTCCACAGGGGGGAAACTCACCCCTCCACTTT. Translation gives CASSPPQGGNSPLHF.